This is a list of T cell receptor beta chains from one sample in a study of shared clonotypes between healthy human individuals. TCRdb's copy holds only in-frame clones and misses some; the assay was immunoSEQ multiplex PCR. The sample has roughly 720,000 clones, less than 95% seen once. Source material: memory CD8+ T cells from PBMCs. These receptors were taken from a man aged 18 to 30 in good health. Some clones in this sample may be carry-over from other donors' samples. CDR3s include the opening cysteine and the closing phenylalanine or tryptophan. A D gene is named only where the DNA matches it firmly. Clone size is not always given. Where it is, it says once, few, many or a class for expanded clones.

. TRBJ2-2 TRBD2 TRBV10-3 CAISESSGRAGNTGELFF TGTGCCATCAGTGAGTCGAGCGGGAGGGCCGGGAACACCGGGGAGCTGTTTTTT
. TRBJ2-3 TRBD1 TRBV13 CASSIDRGRTDTQYF TGTGCCAGCAGCATTGACAGGGGAAGGACAGATACGCAGTATTTT
. TRBJ1-4 . TRBV5-6 CASSLWNGEKLFF TGTGCCAGCAGCCTATGGAATGGGGAAAAACTGTTTTTT
. TRBJ1-4 . TRBV10-1 CARVQGHEKLFF TGCGCCAGGGTCCAGGGGCATGAAAAACTGTTTTTT
. TRBJ1-2 TRBD1 TRBV11-1 CASSPTGGEPLNYGYTF TGTGCCAGCAGCCCGACAGGGGGTGAACCCCTTAACTATGGCTACACCTTC
. TRBJ2-1 . TRBV27 CASTISAGAGSDEQFF TGTGCCAGCACCATATCAGCAGGGGCAGGGAGCGATGAGCAGTTCTTC
. TRBJ2-1 TRBD1 TRBV29-1 CSVYRGTNEQFF TGCAGCGTTTACAGGGGAACGAATGAGCAGTTCTTC
. TRBJ2-7 . TRBV6-5 CASSPGLYEQYF TGTGCCAGCAGCCCCGGGCTCTACGAGCAGTACTTC
. TRBJ2-5 TRBD2 TRBV6-6 CATSSGGWAQETQYF TGTGCCACCTCATCGGGGGGGTGGGCTCAAGAGACCCAGTACTTC
. TRBJ2-1 . TRBV27 CASSWDLRGNEQFF TGTGCCAGCAGTTGGGACCTACGGGGGAATGAGCAGTTCTTC
. TRBJ2-7 TRBD1 TRBV7-2 CASSLVAPIVKTGINEQYF TGTGCCAGCAGCTTAGTTGCACCTATCGTTAAGACAGGGATTAACGAGCAGTACTTC
. TRBJ2-2 . TRBV27 CASSIHPRANTGELFF TGTGCCAGCAGTATCCACCCCCGGGCGAACACCGGGGAGCTGTTTTTT
. TRBJ1-2 TRBD1 TRBV4-3 CASSQALGGTAMGYTF TGCGCCAGCAGCCAAGCCTTGGGCGGGACAGCTATGGGCTACACCTTC
. TRBJ2-2 TRBD2 TRBV9 CASSVGSGGRAGGELFF TGTGCCAGCAGCGTAGGGAGCGGCGGGAGGGCCGGCGGGGAGCTGTTTTTT
. TRBJ2-1 TRBD1 TRBV27 CASRSGGTLNEQFF TGTGCCAGCAGATCAGGGGGCACCTTGAATGAGCAGTTCTTC
. TRBJ1-1 . TRBV25-1 CASSTWGATEAFF TGTGCCAGCAGTACTTGGGGGGCCACTGAAGCTTTCTTT
. TRBJ2-7 . TRBV29-1 CSVEGQGRIHEQYF TGCAGCGTTGAGGGCCAGGGAAGGATCCACGAGCAGTACTTC
. TRBJ2-3 . TRBV25-1 CASSGGVWSTDTQYF TGTGCCAGCAGTGGGGGGGTCTGGAGCACAGATACGCAGTATTTT
. TRBJ2-7 . TRBV29-1 CSVLGGGLNEQYF TGCAGCGTTTTAGGGGGTGGGTTGAACGAGCAGTACTTC
. TRBJ1-1 . TRBV9 CASSVRSDPAEAFF TGTGCCAGCAGCGTTCGATCTGATCCCGCCGAAGCTTTCTTT
. TRBJ2-3 . TRBV6-6 CASSYWGAGTDTQYF TGTGCCAGCAGTTACTGGGGGGCGGGCACAGATACGCAGTATTTT
. TRBJ2-1 . TRBV29-1 CSVVRSWEQFF TGCAGCGTTGTTAGATCGTGGGAGCAGTTCTTC
. TRBJ2-1 . TRBV7-6 CASSLFSGGENNEQFF TGTGCCAGCAGCTTATTTAGCGGCGGAGAAAACAATGAGCAGTTCTTC
. TRBJ2-3 TRBD2 TRBV6-6 CASSPRLAGGPDTQYF TGTGCCAGCAGTCCCCGACTAGCGGGAGGGCCTGATACGCAGTATTTT
. TRBJ2-6 . TRBV10-3 CAISESIRAGSGDGANVLTF TGTGCCATCAGTGAGTCGATAAGGGCAGGCTCAGGGGATGGGGCCAACGTCCTGACTTTC
. TRBJ2-7 . TRBV27 CASSFSGAYEQYF TGTGCCAGCAGTTTTTCGGGTGCCTACGAGCAGTACTTC
. TRBJ2-2 . TRBV2 CASSDWQGNTGELFF TGTGCCAGCAGTGATTGGCAGGGGAACACCGGGGAGCTGTTTTTT
. TRBJ2-7 . TRBV6-5 CASSNRDNRTYEQYF TGTGCCAGCAGTAACCGGGACAACCGCACCTACGAGCAGTACTTC
. TRBJ1-5 . TRBV15 CATGDSNQPQHF TGTGCCACCGGGGACAGCAATCAGCCCCAGCATTTT
. TRBJ1-1 . TRBV5-1 CASSPGRAEAFF TGCGCCAGCAGCCCCGGAAGAGCTGAAGCTTTCTTT
once TRBJ1-5 TRBD1 TRBV6-1 CASSEGAGTGSQPQHF TGTGCCAGCAGTGAAGGCGCCGGGACAGGGTCTCAGCCCCAGCATTTT
. TRBJ1-6 TRBD1 TRBV28 CASTIRRDRYSPLHF TGTGCCAGCACCATCCGGCGGGACAGATATTCACCCCTCCACTTT
. TRBJ2-7 . TRBV29-1 CSVEFGSPYEQYF TGCAGCGTTGAATTCGGCAGTCCCTACGAGCAGTACTTC
. TRBJ2-3 TRBD2 TRBV5-8 CASSIGLAGADTQYF TGTGCCAGCAGCATCGGACTAGCGGGAGCAGATACGCAGTATTTT
. TRBJ1-5 . TRBV6-1 CAAQPLGVSNQPQHF TGTGCCGCCCAGCCCCTTGGGGTTAGCAATCAGCCCCAGCATTTT
. TRBJ1-3 . TRBV28 CASSYTNTIYF TGTGCCAGCAGTTACACGAACACCATATATTTT
. TRBJ1-2 . TRBV28 CASSLEGPLYGYTF TGTGCCAGCAGTTTAGAAGGCCCACTCTATGGCTACACCTTC
. TRBJ2-7 TRBD1 TRBV9 CASSAYPRQGPAYEQYF TGTGCCAGCAGCGCATATCCAAGACAGGGGCCTGCCTACGAGCAGTACTTC
. TRBJ1-2 TRBD1 TRBV6-1 CASSEAEATGRGYTF TGTGCCAGCAGTGAAGCCGAAGCGACAGGGAGAGGCTACACCTTC
. TRBJ2-7 . TRBV5-1 CASSLKLTYEQYF TGCGCCAGCAGCTTAAAGCTTACTTACGAGCAGTACTTC
once TRBJ1-2 . TRBV30 CAWRGVRGYTF TGTGCCTGGCGGGGGGTCCGGGGCTACACCTTC
. TRBJ2-1 TRBD2 TRBV9 CASSVGRGRAAWDEQFF TGTGCCAGCAGCGTAGGCCGAGGGAGGGCGGCGTGGGATGAGCAGTTCTTC
. TRBJ2-3 TRBD2 TRBV28 CASSQVTSGSSTDTQYF TGTGCCAGCAGTCAAGTGACTAGCGGGTCTAGCACAGATACGCAGTATTTT
once TRBJ1-1 . TRBV11-3 CASSLDDREAFF TGTGCCAGCAGCTTAGACGACAGGGAAGCTTTCTTT
once TRBJ2-3 . TRBV10-1 CASSLDGADTQYF TGCGCCAGCAGTTTGGATGGGGCAGATACGCAGTATTTT
. TRBJ2-1 . TRBV29-1 CSAGTPNEQFF TGCAGCGCCGGGACCCCCAATGAGCAGTTCTTC
. TRBJ2-2 TRBD1 TRBV2 CASSEAVLRDRAIKNTGELFF TGTGCCAGCAGTGAAGCCGTGCTACGGGACAGGGCGATAAAGAACACCGGGGAGCTGTTTTTT
. TRBJ1-5 . TRBV19 CASSIENFDRGSPQHF TGTGCCAGTAGTATAGAGAATTTCGACAGAGGCTCTCCCCAGCATTTT
. TRBJ1-4 . TRBV4-3 CASSQDLTGWDRNEKLFF TGCGCCAGCAGCCAAGATTTAACAGGGTGGGACCGTAATGAAAAACTGTTTTTT
. TRBJ2-7 TRBD2 TRBV11-2 CASSLEAGGPEYEQYF TGTGCCAGCAGCTTAGAGGCGGGAGGCCCAGAGTACGAGCAGTACTTC